Shown below are 16 T cell receptor beta chains from a single sample sequenced in a study of blood T cell repertoires in COVID-19. TCRdb keeps only in-frame clones here, not all; method: immunoSEQ multiplex PCR. This sample has 300,000 to 350,000 clones, with about 90% found just once. The sequencing input was peripheral blood. These receptor sequences come from a woman in her seventies with COVID-19, enrolled during active disease.

CDR3 in amino acids: CASSATGVVGELFF. The CDR3 DNA is TGTGCCAGCAGTGCGACAGGGGTAGTAGGGGAGCTGTTTTTT. This rearrangement joins TRBV2 to TRBJ2-2, with TRBD1 identical over 8 bases. The CDR3 sequence is 14 residues long. The V gene end was trimmed by 4 bases and the J gene end by 8 bases; junction bases not matched to a gene: 6. Germline loops: CDR1 SNHLY, CDR2 FYNNEI. Supplemented by reference TRBV2 and TRBJ2-2, the full variable domain reads EPEVTQTPSHQVTQMGQEVILRCVPISNHLYFYWYRQILGQKVEFLVSFYNNEISEKSEIFDDQFSVERPDGSNFTLKIRSTKLEDSAMYFCASSATGVVGELFFGEGSRLTVL.

The V gene is TRBV5-1, the J gene TRBJ1-2; D is unresolved. CDR1 SGHRS and CDR2 YFSETQ come from the germline V gene. The CDR3 runs 14 residues. V was cut by 4 bases and J by 5 bases, with 15 bases left in between. CDR3 in DNA: TGCGCCAGCAGCCCCGGGTCAAACAATTATGGCTACACCTTC. Its protein product is CASSPGSNNYGYTF.

This clone has just one count. This chain uses TRBV19 with TRBJ2-1; the D gene is possibly TRBD2 (6 bases). V gave up 3 bases and J gave up 10 bases, with 10 bases separating them. CDR1 is LNHDA and CDR2 is SQIVND in the germline V gene (reference sequence). The CDR3 has 12 amino acids. The CDR3 region is CASSIPGGEQFF. DNA of the CDR3: TGTGCCAGTAGTATCCCTGGGGGGGAGCAGTTCTTC.

The J gene is TRBJ2-7, the V gene TRBV24-1; 7 bases agree with TRBD2. The CDR3 has 13 amino acids. The germline V gene encodes CDR1 KGHDR and CDR2 SFDVKD. J lost 0 bases, V lost 10 bases, and 5 bases had no gene match. The CDR3 region is CATNGGSSYEQYF. DNA of the CDR3: TGTGCCACGAACGGGGGGAGCTCCTACGAGCAGTACTTC.

The rearrangement joins TRBV18 to TRBJ1-1; 9 nucleotides align to TRBD1. J was trimmed by 11 bases and V by 2 bases; bases with no gene match: 9. There are 14 residues in the CDR3. Germline CDR1 is KGHSH and CDR2 is LQKENI. CDR3 coding DNA: TGTGCCAGCTCACCAAACCGGGACAGGGTAGGCGCTTTCTTT. This codes for CASSPNRDRVGAFF.

Turning to this clone: Other DNA variants within this sample encode the same CDR3. The CDR3 sequence is CSTDRAGYNEQFF. For the CDR3, the DNA is TGCAGCACTGACAGGGCGGGCTACAATGAGCAGTTCTTC. The J gene is TRBJ2-1, the V gene TRBV29-1, with 7 bases lining up with TRBD1. The germline CDR1 and CDR2 sequences are SQVTM and ANQGSEA. V lost 8 bases to trimming and J lost 3 bases; unmatched junction nucleotides: 7. The CDR3 loop spans 13 amino acids.

CDR3 in amino acids: CATLGGVQGYTF. Written as DNA, the CDR3 is TGTGCCACCCTCGGCGGGGTTCAAGGCTACACCTTC. The chain has TRBV19 and TRBJ1-2; no definite D call. Germline loops: CDR1 LNHDA, CDR2 SQIVND (reference sequence). This CDR3 is built from 12 residues. The V gene lost 10 bases and the J gene lost 8 bases, with 17 bases spanning the gap.

The chain couples TRBV7-9 to TRBJ2-7; TRBD1 matches 8 bases. The CDR3 is 14 amino acids. Germline loops: CDR1 SEHNR, CDR2 FQNEAQ (reference sequence). V was clipped by 5 bases and J by 6 bases; unmatched bases: 9. The CDR3 sequence is CASSRSGTGREQYF. The CDR3 DNA is TGTGCCAGCAGCCGTTCGGGGACAGGTCGCGAGCAGTACTTC.

The J gene is TRBJ1-1, the V gene TRBV28, with unresolved D. The CDR3 runs to 10 residues. From germline, CDR1 is MDHEN and CDR2 SYDVKM. The ends were cut back, 8 bases at V and 7 bases at J, with 8 bases in the middle. DNA for the CDR3: TGTGCCAGCTACAGACATGAAGCTTTCTTT. It is translated as CASYRHEAFF.

This chain uses TRBV18 with TRBJ1-2; D uncertain. V shed 6 bases and J shed 4 bases, with 15 bases lying between them. This CDR3 has 14 residues. Germline V gives CDR1 KGHSH, CDR2 LQKENI. The CDR3 loop reads CASSTDSRLYGYTF. CDR3 bases: TGTGCCAGCTCCACCGACTCACGGCTCTATGGCTACACCTTC.

DNA of the CDR3: TGTGCCAGCAGCTTGGCCGGGACAAGAGACTACGAGCAGTACTTC. It translates to CASSLAGTRDYEQYF. V is TRBV5-6 and J is TRBJ2-7, with D maybe TRBD1 (6 bases). Trimming cost V 0 bases and J 3 bases, with 13 bases left between them. Germline CDR1 and CDR2: SGHDT and YYEEEE. The CDR3 extends over 15 amino acids.

The CDR3 DNA reads as TGCGCCAGCAGCCAGCCCACAGGGGCCTTTGAAAAACTGTTTTTT. Translated, it gives CASSQPTGAFEKLFF. V is TRBV4-1 and J is TRBJ1-4; 7 bases are a match to TRBD1. The ends lost 3 bases at V and 7 bases at J; junction bases unmatched: 8. Germline V CDR1 and CDR2: MGHRA, YSYEKL. The CDR3 runs to 15 residues.

The genes are TRBV28 and TRBJ1-5; D is undetermined. Germline values: CDR1 MDHEN, CDR2 SYDVKM. Trimming stripped 3 bases from V and 0 bases from J, with 21 bases between. CDR3 length: 19 amino acids. The CDR3 DNA is TGTGCCAGCAGTTTTAATCCGGCCCAACTAGCGATTAGCAATCAGCCCCAGCATTTT. Residues: CASSFNPAQLAISNQPQHF.

This chain connects TRBV6-2 or TRBV6-3 to TRBJ2-1, with TRBD1 as a possible D gene (5 bases). V was pared by 6 bases and J by 6 bases, with 9 bases between. The CDR3 is 12 residues long. Germline CDR1 reads MNHEY; CDR2 reads SVGEGT. This chain's CDR3 is CASSRQINEQFF. CDR3 DNA: TGTGCCAGCAGCCGACAGATCAATGAGCAGTTCTTC.

This sequence joins TRBV7-9 and TRBJ2-4, with D perhaps TRBD1 (6 bases). There are 12 residues in the CDR3. Germline CDR1 is SEHNR and CDR2 is FQNEAQ (reference sequence). V was shortened by 1 base and J by 12 bases, with 10 bases between the two germline ends. This CDR3 is CASSLEQGSQYF. The DNA of the CDR3 is TGTGCCAGCAGCTTAGAACAGGGAAGTCAGTACTTC.

This chain uses TRBV7-8 with TRBJ1-4; D possibly corresponds to TRBD1 (6 bases). Germline CDR1 reads SGHVS; CDR2 reads FQNEAQ. The CDR3 totals 17 residues. Deletions cut 1 base from V and 8 bases from J, with 20 bases between. The CDR3 spells CASSLVAPGHGEEKLFF. In DNA, the CDR3 is TGTGCCAGCAGCTTAGTGGCCCCGGGACATGGGGAAGAAAAACTGTTTTTT.